Listed below are T cell receptor beta chains from one sample, sequenced in a study of T cell responses to AZD1222 COVID-19 vaccine. Sequencing used immunoSEQ multiplex PCR; TCRdb keeps in-frame clones, though not all of them. The sample lists some 140,000 clones; about 92% were seen once. This sample comprised peripheral blood, obtained on day 0 of AZD1222 vaccination. These receptors originate from an adult in good health. The CDR3 runs from the conserved cysteine through the conserved F or W. A D gene is named only where the DNA matches it firmly. Size values are once, few and many counts, or a class for expanded clones, and some rows have none.

size | D | J | V | DNA | CDR3
. | . | TRBJ1-2 | TRBV3-1/TRBV3-2 | TGTGCCAGCAGCCAAGATCAAAATGGGACGGAAGCTAACTATGGCTACACCTTC | CASSQDQNGTEANYGYTF
. | . | TRBJ2-2 | TRBV4-3 | TGCGCCAGCGGGCATCAGGGGAACACCGGGGAGCTGTTTTTT | CASGHQGNTGELFF
once | . | TRBJ2-2 | TRBV5-4 | TGTGCCAGCAGCCGGGGACACACGAACACCGGGGAGCTGTTTTTT | CASSRGHTNTGELFF
. | . | TRBJ1-5 | TRBV2 | TGTGCCAGCAGTGATGTCAGAAGCAATCAGCCCCAGCATTTT | CASSDVRSNQPQHF
. | TRBD2 | TRBJ2-7 | TRBV30 | TGTGCCTGGACCACGGGACTAGGATACTACGAGCAGTACTTC | CAWTTGLGYYEQYF
. | . | TRBJ1-2 | TRBV5-1 | TGCGCCAGCAGCTTGGCCCAGGAGAACTATGGCTACACCTTC | CASSLAQENYGYTF
. | TRBD1 | TRBJ2-3 | TRBV9 | TGTGCCAGCAGCCCACGACAGGGCCCAGATACGCAGTATTTT | CASSPRQGPDTQYF
. | . | TRBJ1-6 | TRBV7-9 | TGTGCCAGCAGCTCGCCTCTTAGACTGGGAAATTCACCCCTCCACTTT | CASSSPLRLGNSPLHF
. | . | TRBJ2-7 | TRBV13 | TGTGCCAGCAGCTTAGAGGCAGGGAGAGACTACGAGCAGTACTTC | CASSLEAGRDYEQYF
. | TRBD2 | TRBJ2-7 | TRBV7-7 | TGTGCTAGCAGCTTATTCCAGGGAGGGCAGTACGAGCAGTACTTC | CASSLFQGGQYEQYF
. | . | TRBJ1-2 | TRBV9 | TGTGCCAGCAGCACAGGCTATGGCTACACCTTC | CASSTGYGYTF
once | . | TRBJ1-5 | TRBV7-2 | TGTGCCAGCAGCCCCGACAGAGGCAATCAGCCCCAGCATTTT | CASSPDRGNQPQHF
. | . | TRBJ1-2 | TRBV7-9 | TGTGCCAGCAGCTTACTGGGGGGCGGCTATGGCTACACCTTC | CASSLLGGGYGYTF
. | . | TRBJ1-3 | TRBV18 | TGTGCCAGCTCACCACCGGACTCCAGCATGGACACCATATATTTT | CASSPPDSSMDTIYF
once | TRBD1 | TRBJ2-2 | TRBV19 | TGTGCCAGTACCCTCCGGGGGACAGGGTCCACCGGGGAGCTGTTTTTT | CASTLRGTGSTGELFF
. | . | TRBJ2-2 | TRBV10-3 | TGTGCCAAGTCGGACGGAACGAACACCGGGGAGCTGTTTTTT | CAKSDGTNTGELFF
. | TRBD1 | TRBJ1-1 | TRBV7-9 | TGTGCCAGCAGCGACCGGGACAGGGTAACTGAAGCTTTCTTT | CASSDRDRVTEAFF
once | . | TRBJ1-5 | TRBV7-9 | TGTGCCAGCCCTCCTCTAATCCAGATATATAGCAATCAGCCCCAGCATTTT | CASPPLIQIYSNQPQHF
. | . | TRBJ2-7 | TRBV12-3/TRBV12-4 | TGTGCCAGCAGTTTAGCGTGGGGCTACGAGCAGTACTTC | CASSLAWGYEQYF
. | . | TRBJ2-5 | TRBV2 | TGTGCCAGCAGTGAACAGTCGCAGGGGACCCAGTACTTC | CASSEQSQGTQYF
. | . | TRBJ2-7 | TRBV7-9 | TGTGCCAGCAGCTTAGGGACAGTAGACGAGCAGTACTTC | CASSLGTVDEQYF
. | . | TRBJ1-3 | TRBV28 | TGTGCCAGCAGTGAAGCCGGACTCCTCTACTCTGGAAACACCATATATTTT | CASSEAGLLYSGNTIYF
. | . | TRBJ1-1 | TRBV7-6 | TGTGCCAGCAGCTTAAAGTTTGACACTGAAGCTTTCTTT | CASSLKFDTEAFF
. | . | TRBJ2-1 | TRBV29-1 | TGCAGCGGGGGGGTAGACAATGAGCAGTTCTTC | CSGGVDNEQFF
. | . | TRBJ1-2 | TRBV20-1 | TGCAGTGCTAGTTCAGGGCAGACCTATGGCTACACCTTC | CSASSGQTYGYTF
few | . | TRBJ2-7 | TRBV28 | TGTGCCACTAGGGGAGTCTACGAGCAGTACTTC | CATRGVYEQYF
once | TRBD1 | TRBJ1-5 | TRBV6-5 | TGTGCCAGCAGTTATGTGACAGGGGGAGATCAGCCCCAGCATTTT | CASSYVTGGDQPQHF
. | TRBD2 | TRBJ2-1 | TRBV4-3 | TGCGCCAGCAGCCAGGGAGGGACTAGCGGATACAATGAGCAGTTCTTC | CASSQGGTSGYNEQFF
few | . | TRBJ2-5 | TRBV5-1 | TGCGCCAGCAGCTTGGAAGGCCGTGAGACCCAGTACTTC | CASSLEGRETQYF
. | . | TRBJ1-1 | TRBV7-9 | TGTGCCAGCAGCTTAGCAGGGGTAAACACTGAAGCTTTCTTT | CASSLAGVNTEAFF
. | TRBD2 | TRBJ2-7 | TRBV3-1/TRBV3-2 | TGTGCCAGCAGCCAAGAAACTAGCGGACCCTACGAGCAGTACTTC | CASSQETSGPYEQYF
. | . | TRBJ2-7 | TRBV3-1/TRBV3-2 | TGTGCCAGCAGCCCCCGGGTAGCGGTACTAAACGAGCAGTACTTC | CASSPRVAVLNEQYF
. | . | TRBJ1-2 | TRBV11-2 | TGTGCCAGCAGCCTCGACAGTTATGGCTACACCTTC | CASSLDSYGYTF
. | TRBD1 | TRBJ1-3 | TRBV4-3 | TGCGCCAGCAGCCAAGATCGGACAGGGGCCTCTGGAAACACCATATATTTT | CASSQDRTGASGNTIYF
. | . | TRBJ2-1 | TRBV28 | TGTGCCAGCAGTTCCCCCGATGAGCAGTTCTTC | CASSSPDEQFF
few | . | TRBJ1-6 | TRBV19 | TGTGCCAGTAGTACACAGGGTCGTTCACCCCTCCACTTT | CASSTQGRSPLHF
. | . | TRBJ1-2 | TRBV28 | TGTGCCAGCAGCCCCCTGCCCTATGGCTACACCTTC | CASSPLPYGYTF
. | TRBD1 | TRBJ1-4 | TRBV7-2 | TGTGCCAGCAGCCTCAACCAGGGGGCTGGGGGTGAAAAACTGTTTTTT | CASSLNQGAGGEKLFF
. | . | TRBJ1-4 | TRBV23-1 | TGCGCCAGCAGTCAATCGTTAAGACATGAAAAACTGTTTTTT | CASSQSLRHEKLFF
. | . | TRBJ2-1 | TRBV11-2 | TGTGCCAGCAGCTCCTTGTCGGGGACCAATGAGCAGTTCTTC | CASSSLSGTNEQFF
. | . | TRBJ2-2 | TRBV4-3 | TGCGCCAGCAGCCAAGATCTAGAGGTGGGGGGCGGGGAGCTGTTTTTT | CASSQDLEVGGGELFF
once | . | TRBJ1-2 | TRBV30 | TGTGCCTGTTATAAGACAGTAAACTATGGCTACACCTTC | CACYKTVNYGYTF
. | . | TRBJ1-2 | TRBV27 | TGTGCCAGCAGTTTATCGGCCAGGGATTATGGCTACACCTTC | CASSLSARDYGYTF
. | TRBD2 | TRBJ2-5 | TRBV5-1 | TGCGCCAGCAGCGCGACTAGCGGACAAGAGACCCAGTACTTC | CASSATSGQETQYF
. | . | TRBJ2-3 | TRBV11-3 | TGTGCCAGCAGCTTGGGGGGCAAGGTGTCAGATACGCAGTATTTT | CASSLGGKVSDTQYF
. | . | TRBJ1-1 | TRBV5-4 | TGTGCCAGCAGCTCGGACGCAGAGAACACTGAAGCTTTCTTT | CASSSDAENTEAFF
. | TRBD2 | TRBJ2-7 | TRBV2 | TGTGCCAGCAGTCCCCTAGCGGGGAGGGGGTACGAGCAGTACTTC | CASSPLAGRGYEQYF
. | TRBD2 | TRBJ2-5 | TRBV19 | TGTGCCAGTACCCCCCTAGCGGGGGCCAGGGAGACCCAGTACTTC | CASTPLAGARETQYF
. | . | TRBJ1-2 | TRBV2 | TGTGCCAGCAGTCCAGGAAGGGGGGCCCTGGGTGGCTACACCTTC | CASSPGRGALGGYTF
. | TRBD1 | TRBJ1-4 | TRBV5-5 | TGTGCCAGCAGCCTGCCAGGGGGAGAGGAAAAACTGTTTTTT | CASSLPGGEEKLFF
. | . | TRBJ1-1 | TRBV7-2 | TGTGCCAGCAGCTTAGGGCCCATTACAGGGATGAACACTGAAGCTTTCTTT | CASSLGPITGMNTEAFF
. | TRBD1 | TRBJ1-4 | TRBV7-9 | TGTGCCAGCAGCTTCGGGACAGCATTTAATGAAAAACTGTTTTTT | CASSFGTAFNEKLFF
. | TRBD1 | TRBJ1-1 | TRBV6-5 | TGTGCCAGCAGTCGAGGGACAGGGCGGTGGACTGAAGCTTTCTTT | CASSRGTGRWTEAFF
. | TRBD1 | TRBJ2-7 | TRBV10-2 | TGCGCCAGCAGTGAGTCCGGGACAGGGGGCTACGAGCAGTACTTC | CASSESGTGGYEQYF